Detailed here is one TCR beta chain. The antigen is undetermined. The protocol was immunoSEQ multiplex PCR, while the TCRdb copy is restricted to in-frame clones and leaves out a portion. The sample has about 19,000 clones, around 86% seen once; the top ten hold about 25%. These data come from a study of T cells in localized non-small cell lung cancer. Broader study findings: There was higher T cell clonality in uninvolved adjacent lung than in tumor, and it was highest there. In adjacent lung appeared a median around 54 of the top 100 tumor clones. Sequencing was restricted to one tumor region; therefore, heterogeneity remains possible.

The V end was cut by 6 bases, the J end by 4 bases, with 16 bases between. Germline values: CDR1 SGHAT, CDR2 FQNNGV. The CDR3 extends over 15 amino acids. This specimen consisted of peripheral blood, obtained before any cancer treatment. This chain uses TRBV11-2 with TRBJ2-1; tentatively, D is TRBD2 (6 bases). This clonotype was sampled from an older female donor with stage I lung adenocarcinoma. The CDR3 DNA sequence: TGTGCCAGCAGAGTGCCGGGACTCATTTACAATGAGCAGTTCTTC. Residues: CASRVPGLIYNEQFF. The full variable domain, in which reference TRBV11-2 and TRBJ2-1 provide the parts outside the CDR3, is EAGVAQSPRYKIIEKRQSVAFWCNPISGHATLYWYQQILGQGPKLLIQFQNNGVVDDSQLPKDRFSAERLKGVDSTLKIQPAKLEDSAVYLCASRVPGLIYNEQFFGPGTRLTVL.